The rows below give T cell receptor beta chains drawn from one sample of a study of T cell repertoires in cytomegalovirus infection. TCRdb re-called the reads through MiXCR, storing one row per CDR3 protein. The data hold roughly 600,000 distinct CDR3 sequences, with roughly 24% observed a single time. Sequencing was performed on CD8+ T cells from PBMCs. The receptors shown here come from a human donor in good health (CMV status not recorded). Some clones in this sample may be carry-over from other donors' samples. CDR3s leave out the opening cysteine and the closing phenylalanine or tryptophan. Clone size appears in some rows only: once, few, many, or a class for an expanded clone.

V	length	size	CDR3
TRBV20-1	13	once	SANPAGLSSYEQY
TRBV6-1	12	.	ASSEIGGAGELF
TRBV7-9	13	few	ASSARPDGNTEAF
TRBV2	16	few	ARGIGTEPPTNTGELF
TRBV20-1	13	once	SARRKLAGPDSQY
TRBV19	12	.	ASVGRGTGYEQF
TRBV2	9	.	ASSWTEKLF
TRBV24-1	12	many	ATSLTGPNNEQF
TRBV28	14	many	ASSQDGLSSYNEQF
TRBV4-2	14	many	ASSQDEGAGANVLT
TRBV12-3/TRBV12-4	17	few	ATPYPSGTSGGPTDTQY
TRBV9	12	.	ASSPSKLNTEAF
TRBV7-2	17	many	ASSFDLSRGESSYNEQF
TRBV29-1	10	.	SVEDKQSEQF
TRBV7-9	11	few	ASVWGSNTEAF
TRBV20-1	12	.	SANPGQGLQGQF
TRBV20-1	13	.	SANLQGQGAYEQY
TRBV28	17	few	ASSPSSGLAGARYNEQF
TRBV14	12	.	ASSHRSSYNEQF
TRBV4-2	14	.	ASSPILGGDNYGYT
TRBV20-1	12	.	SARDGGGTDTQY
TRBV7-8	11	few	ASIWGDYNEQF
TRBV20-1	14	few	SASGTAKPSTDTQY
TRBV7-9	10	.	ASTFADSPLH